This T cell receptor beta chain was captured in a study of cytomegalovirus exposure and HLA in healthy donors (dated by TCRdb to about 2017). Describing the broader study: In an earlier analysis of approximately 640 of the donors, approximately 300 Gb of sequence data and 117 million unique TCR beta sequences from approximately 180 million T cells were reported. An early release that covered fewer than 800 HLA-typed donors contained approximately 300 gigabases of sequencing data and around 80 million unique TCR sequences. Among the roughly 390 genotyped donors, 81% belonged to the genetic ancestry cluster associated with self-reported Caucasian donors. The aim of the study was to test whether cataloging public T cell receptors could identify signatures of past pathogen exposure. The study used immunosequencing to profile the T cell repertoires of several hundred subjects and linked those repertoires to cytomegalovirus serostatus. A separate validation cohort of roughly 130 different subjects was used in addition to the roughly 670-subject first cohort. High-throughput TCR immunosequencing, statistical association of individual TCRs with disease status, and machine learning were combined to predict cytomegalovirus infection status. A later analysis re-examined previously published TCR beta repertoires from over 500 donors and added high-resolution HLA genotyping to investigate patterns of TCR occurrence. The later analysis used no new phenotypic data to find candidate immune exposures, relying instead on TCR beta sequences and their occurrence across donors. An earlier analysis of 587 of the donors used high-throughput TCR beta sequencing to judge whether each TCR beta V gene segment behaved as functional or pseudogenic. Donor age, sex, ethnicity and CMV serostatus were compiled alongside the repertoire data. A later genetic analysis used genome-wide SNP genotypes for about 65% of the roughly 670 donors, treating that subset as a discovery cohort. Every discovery cohort repertoire had been produced on one sequencing platform. Class I and class II HLA loci were covered by the typing at four-digit resolution. Typing coverage differed by locus: A, B, C, DRB1 and DQB1 were typed in about 620-630 donors, DQA1 in 500 to 550, DPA1 in approximately 600, and DPB1 in about 450. Because of strong linkage in the cohort, roughly five DR-DQ haplotypes were treated as single units for association and clustering. Among almost 400 genotyped donors of the cohort, an average of approximately 250,000 unique TCR beta nucleotide sequences were sequenced per donor, roughly a sixth of them non-productive.

Library preparation employed the immunoSEQ multiplex PCR assay. The multiplex PCR relied on a mix of 60 forward primers for TCR Vbeta segments and 13 reverse primers for TCR Jbeta segments. The CDR3 region of rearranged TCR beta genes was amplified from genomic DNA by a multiplex PCR assay. The Illumina HiSeq System was used to sequence the amplified TCR beta libraries as 87-base-pair reads. Per the authors' processing: A later analysis tallied roughly 80 million unique TCR beta chains across the 700 or so repertoires, and around 12 million of those chains were shared by two or more donors. Raw reads were error-corrected and collapsed into unique sequences with a nearest-neighbor algorithm that merged closely related sequences to remove PCR and sequencing errors. To assign V, D and J gene segments, CDR3 sequences were aligned to IMGT reference sequences. For a sequence to be retained, at least a six-nucleotide match to both a V gene segment and a J gene segment was required. A rearrangement was called productive if the CDR3 had no stop codons and remained in frame with V and J, and every other rearrangement was called non-productive. CDR3 was defined by IMGT convention, running from the second conserved V-encoded cysteine to the conserved J-encoded phenylalanine. In an earlier analysis of 550 to 650 of the donors, sequences lacking an unambiguous match to a single V gene segment were excluded. In an earlier analysis of 587 of the donors, V segments were called functional above 56.7% productive rearrangements and were called segregating when the between-donor standard deviation exceeded 5%. A statistical classification framework was built to diagnose cytomegalovirus status from the catalog of TCR beta chain sequences. In a later analysis, TCR nucleotide sequences were compared against IMGT/GENE-DB human TR gene sequences so that V and J genes could be assigned. In a later analysis, CDR3 sequences and most-parsimonious VDJ recombination scenarios were assigned using the TCRdist pipeline. A later analysis defined each TCR beta chain by its CDR3 amino acid sequence plus V-gene family, and excluded reads lacking a unique V-gene family. To address suspected cross-contamination and a sequencing artifact, a later analysis removed 592 highly shared, low-generation-probability nucleotide sequences. For each public chain, a later analysis derived a clonal expansion index from normalized ranks of inferred template counts within each repertoire. In a later analysis, generation probabilities were computed with a VDJ recombination model fitted to out-of-frame rearrangements, and the resulting probabilities were checked against IGoR. In a later analysis, hypergeometric tests were used to score TCR-TCR, TCR-HLA and TCR-CMV co-occurrence, with a repertoire-size bias correction applied to TCR pairs. To estimate false discovery rates, a later analysis permuted the HLA or CMV assignments 20 times. In a later analysis, co-occurring TCRs were grouped with DBSCAN, and TCRdist sequence similarity was added when clustering was performed within HLA-allele-positive subsets. Repertoires with fewer than 30,000 or more than 120,000 public chains were left out of co-occurrence clustering, as were about five repertoires with anomalous nucleotide sharing. The source is immuneACCESS, and TCRdb retained only in-frame sequences with V and J called. Part of the clones is not carried over; for the studies checked, unresolved V genes explain less than half of this, and the remainder is unexplained. V, J and clone size derive from that table, while D and trimming were established from the DNA sequence. The sample includes about 170,000 clones, with about 82% observed a single time. Around 0.8% of the sample comes from the top ten.

Notes on this clone: Its antigen is still unknown. No base qualities exist here, and no much larger clone lies one base off it.

Study-wide findings and limitations: The cohort was sequenced for TCR beta chains only, and without alpha or paired-chain data the features that could be detected were limited. Immune exposure information for the cohort was limited to CMV serostatus. In a later analysis, HLA-associated TCR beta chains showed more clonal expansion and lower generation probabilities than non-associated chains that were equally common. Linkage disequilibrium might explain the correlated functional status among segregating V segments, but an unknown experimental factor could not be excluded. In a later analysis, TCR association rates were found to vary across HLA loci, with the most associated TCRs seen for DRB1 alleles and the fewest for HLA-C alleles. A cluster of highly shared sequence variants was judged likely to represent a technical artifact of the sequencing pipeline. A further reported finding was that TCR beta sequences accurately predicted the HLA-A and HLA-B alleles for most subjects in the first cohort. The 87-base-pair reads could not distinguish some IMGT-functional V segments, including TRBV6-2 and TRBV6-3, so those segments were excluded. Because HLA typing was unavailable for some donors at each locus, only the typed subset was used in association tests. In a later genetic analysis, a missense DCLRE1C variant was associated with V-gene and J-gene trimming of TCR beta chains, and the association was replicated in an independent cohort. In an earlier analysis of 587 of the donors, most TCR beta V segments appeared in productive rearrangements about 87% or about 30% of the time, broadly matching IMGT annotations. A later genetic analysis reported fewer N-insertions in productive TCRs among donors in an Asian-associated ancestry cluster than the roughly 620-donor mean. The study gave a list of 150 to 200 TCR beta chains associated with cytomegalovirus. Most TCR sequences were observed very rarely across donors, whereas some public TCRs were present in many individuals. Strong co-occurrence of HLA alleles, especially DR and DQ, made assigning TCR associations to individual alleles difficult. According to the authors, the approach could potentially be generalized to other disease states and immunological phenotypes. The earlier analysis of 587 of the donors excluded around 17 rarely observed V segments, including chromosome 9 orphons, because counts were too low. In a later analysis, 15,000 to 20,000 TCR beta sequences were associated with specific HLA alleles at a false discovery rate of 0.05. In vitro tests confirmed that a few of the cytomegalovirus-associated TCR beta chains recognize cytomegalovirus antigens. Cytomegalovirus status was reported to be diagnosed by the classifier with high specificity and sensitivity in both the original and validation cohorts. Most CMV-associated TCR beta chains appeared to be HLA-restricted in a later analysis, and the HLA associations seemed to be driven largely by CMV exposure. According to a later analysis, parvovirus B19, influenza, CMV and Epstein-Barr virus appeared linked to several top co-occurrence clusters. Presence/absence analyses assumed roughly uniform sequencing depth across donors, an assumption that may not hold.

The cohort comprised fewer than 700 healthy bone marrow donors. At the time of sampling, all cohort members were nominally healthy, though unrecorded immune exposures were likely present. The donor tested CMV seronegative, placing the donor among the 300 to 400 seronegative members of the cohort. A peripheral blood sample was collected from each donor, and TCR beta sequencing was performed on peripheral blood mononuclear cells. The Qiagen DNeasy Blood Extraction Kit was used to extract genomic DNA from the blood cell samples. The germline V gene sets CDR1 to SGHRS and CDR2 to YFSETQ. V gives up 5 bases and J gives up 5 bases, and the segment between their germline ends measures 11 bases. Reading from cysteine to phenylalanine, the CDR3 counts 12 amino acids. The kept DNA is CDR3 alone, 36 bases in frame from the first base.

This sequence originates from a woman in her late teens or twenties in good health and CMV-seronegative. Sequenced: PBMCs. The chain couples TRBV5-1 to TRBJ2-7; too little of a D gene remains to name it. CDR3 region: CASSLSAHEQYF. The DNA sequence is given as TGCGCCAGCAGTTTGAGCGCCCACGAGCAGTACTTC.